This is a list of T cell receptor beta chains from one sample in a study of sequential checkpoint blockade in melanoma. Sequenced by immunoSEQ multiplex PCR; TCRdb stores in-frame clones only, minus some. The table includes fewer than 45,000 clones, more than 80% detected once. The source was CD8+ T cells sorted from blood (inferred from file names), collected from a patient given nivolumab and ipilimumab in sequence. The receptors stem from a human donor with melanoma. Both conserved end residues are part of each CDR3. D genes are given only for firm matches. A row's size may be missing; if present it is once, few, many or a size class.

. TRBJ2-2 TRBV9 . TGTGCCAGCAGCGCCGCGTGGGACTTCCTCACCGGGGAGCTGTTTTTT CASSAAWDFLTGELFF
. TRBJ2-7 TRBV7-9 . TGTGCCAGCAGCCCGGGGTCCTACGAGCAGTACTTC CASSPGSYEQYF
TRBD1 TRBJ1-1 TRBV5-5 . TGTGCCAGCAGCATGGGGACAGGGGGCCTGAACACTGAAGCTTTCTTT CASSMGTGGLNTEAFF
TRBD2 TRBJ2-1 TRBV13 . TGTGCCAGCAGCTTTTCTAGCGGGAGCTCCTACAATGAGCAGTTCTTC CASSFSSGSSYNEQFF
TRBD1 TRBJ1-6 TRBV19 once TGTGCCAGTAGTAGGACAGGTTTTAATTCACCCCTCCACTTT CASSRTGFNSPLHF
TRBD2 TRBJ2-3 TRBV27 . TGTGCCAGCAGTCTAATCCTAGCGGACACAGATACGCAGTATTTT CASSLILADTDTQYF
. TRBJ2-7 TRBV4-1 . TGCGCCAGCAGCCAGGGCCTCTTGAGCTTCCTCCAGGACGAGCAGTACTTC CASSQGLLSFLQDEQYF
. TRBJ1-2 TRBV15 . TGTGCCACCGACCCCCGGGGGGCTTCTAGGGGCTACACCTTC CATDPRGASRGYTF
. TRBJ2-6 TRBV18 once TGTGCCAGCTCACCACTGGGCGCGAGCTCTGGGGCCAACGTCCTGACTTTC CASSPLGASSGANVLTF
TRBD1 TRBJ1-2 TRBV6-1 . TGTGCCAGCCAGGACAGGGTGCTGCGCGGCTACACCTTC CASQDRVLRGYTF
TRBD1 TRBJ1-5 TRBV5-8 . TGTGCCAGCAGCTTGGGTCAGGGGGAGCAGCCCCAGCATTTT CASSLGQGEQPQHF
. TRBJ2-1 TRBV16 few TGTGCCAGCAGCCAATCGGGCCTACCAAACAATGAGCAGTTCTTC CASSQSGLPNNEQFF
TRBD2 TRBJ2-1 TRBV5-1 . TGCGCCAGCAGCTTGGGGGGGACTAAGACCAATGAGCAGTTCTTC CASSLGGTKTNEQFF
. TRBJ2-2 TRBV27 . TGTGCCAGCAGTTTATTAACCGGGGAGCTGTTTTTT CASSLLTGELFF
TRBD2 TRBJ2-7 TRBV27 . TGTGCCAGCAGTTTGGCGGGATTGGGGGGGGAGCAGTACTTC CASSLAGLGGEQYF
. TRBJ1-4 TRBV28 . TGTGCCAGCAGGGACAACTACCCAACTAATGAAAAACTGTTTTTT CASRDNYPTNEKLFF
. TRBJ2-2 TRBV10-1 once TGCGCCAGCAGTGAGTCCAGTAGCGTAAACACCGGGGAGCTGTTTTTT CASSESSSVNTGELFF
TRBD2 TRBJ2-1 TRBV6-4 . TGTGCCAGCAGTGACGGCCTAGCGGGTACTGGGCATGAGCAGTTCTTC CASSDGLAGTGHEQFF
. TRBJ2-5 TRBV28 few TGTGCCAGCAGTTTTCCCGTGGAGGCTGGGGTTGGGACCCAGTACTTC CASSFPVEAGVGTQYF
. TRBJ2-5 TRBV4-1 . TGCGCCAGCAGCCAAAGGTCTAGCGCCCAAGAGACCCAGTACTTC CASSQRSSAQETQYF
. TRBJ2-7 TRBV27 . TGTGCCAGCAGTTTCCTGGGGAGCAGGGGTTCTTACGAGCAGTACTTC CASSFLGSRGSYEQYF
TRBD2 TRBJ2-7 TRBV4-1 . TGCGCCAGCAGCCAGGGACTAGCGGGGGCCTACGAGCAGTACTTC CASSQGLAGAYEQYF
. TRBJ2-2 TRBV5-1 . TGCGCCAGCAGCTCCCTCGGGGCCGGGGAGCTGTTTTTT CASSSLGAGELFF
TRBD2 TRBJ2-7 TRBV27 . TGTGCCAGCAATTTACGCGGGGGGCATGACGAGCAGTACTTC CASNLRGGHDEQYF
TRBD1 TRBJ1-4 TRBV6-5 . TGTGCCAGCAGTGGACAGGGACTTAATGAAAAACTGTTTTTT CASSGQGLNEKLFF
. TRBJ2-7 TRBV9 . TGTGCCAGCAGCCCCCCGGAGGGCTATATCCCCTACGAGCAGTACTTC CASSPPEGYIPYEQYF
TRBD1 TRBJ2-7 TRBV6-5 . TGTGCCAGCACCGACCCGGGACAGAACTACGAGCAGTACTTC CASTDPGQNYEQYF
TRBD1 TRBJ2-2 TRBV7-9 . TGTGCCAGCAGAGAGGGACAGGAGATCACCGGGGAGCTGTTTTTT CASREGQEITGELFF
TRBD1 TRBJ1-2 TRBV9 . TGTGCCAGCAGCCCAGAGACAGGGAGCTATGGCTACACCTTC CASSPETGSYGYTF
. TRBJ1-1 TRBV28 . TGTGCCAGCAGTGAGTTCGCTGAAGCTTTCTTT CASSEFAEAFF
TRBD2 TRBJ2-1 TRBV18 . TGTGCCAGCTCACCGCCTGCTAGCGGGAGTGCTCAGGAGCAGTTCTTC CASSPPASGSAQEQFF
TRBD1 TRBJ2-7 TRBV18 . TGTGCCAGCTCACCCGGGACAGTGACCTACTACGAGCAGTACTTC CASSPGTVTYYEQYF
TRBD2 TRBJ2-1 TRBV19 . TGTGCCAGTAGTATAGAGGGACTAGGCCTGTACAATGAGCAGTTCTTC CASSIEGLGLYNEQFF
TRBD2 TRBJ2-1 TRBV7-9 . TGTGCCAGCAATGGCCTAGCGGGGCTGTACAATGAGCAGTTCTTC CASNGLAGLYNEQFF
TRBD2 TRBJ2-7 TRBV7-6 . TGTGCCAGCAGCCTACGGCCTAGCGGAACCTACGAGCAGTACTTC CASSLRPSGTYEQYF
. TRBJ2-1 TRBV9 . TGTGCCAGCAGCGAACGACAGGCCAATGAGCAGTTCTTC CASSERQANEQFF
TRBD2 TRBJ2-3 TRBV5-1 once TGCGCCAGCGCTCTAGCGGGAGCGACAGATACGCAGTATTTT CASALAGATDTQYF
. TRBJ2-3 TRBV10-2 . TGCGCCAGCAGTTTCAGCGTTAGCGCAGATACGCAGTATTTT CASSFSVSADTQYF
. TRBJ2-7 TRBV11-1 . TGTGCCAGCAGCTTACGAGCCTCCCACGAGCAGTACTTC CASSLRASHEQYF
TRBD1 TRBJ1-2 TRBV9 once TGTGCCAGCAGCGGCGGGACAGCCTACTATGGCTACACCTTC CASSGGTAYYGYTF
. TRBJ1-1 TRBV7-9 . TGTGCCAGCAGCTCTGGAGGGTCGACGGCTTTCTTT CASSSGGSTAFF
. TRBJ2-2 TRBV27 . TGTGCCACCTTAGGACTGCAGAACACCGGGGAGCTGTTTTTT CATLGLQNTGELFF
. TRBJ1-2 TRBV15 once TGTGCCACCAGCTCAATTTCGGGGTTAGACTATGGCTACACCTTC CATSSISGLDYGYTF
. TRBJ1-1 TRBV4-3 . TGCGCCAGCAGCCAAGATTTGGGGACTAACACTGAAGCTTTCTTT CASSQDLGTNTEAFF
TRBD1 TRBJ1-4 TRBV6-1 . TGTGCCACCGGGGACTCCGGGACAGGGCCTGAAAAACTGTTTTTT CATGDSGTGPEKLFF